A single sample is the source of the 28 T cell receptor beta chains below, sequenced in a study of T-cell memory formation after mild COVID-19. A single record per CDR3 protein comes from TCRdb applying MiXCR to the 5' RACE reads. The top ten hold around 20% of the sample, which has roughly 250,000 distinct CDR3 sequences, over 15% seen once. The specimen sequenced was PBMCs or a T cell subset sorted from them (not recorded which). Receptors were obtained from a man aged 18 to 29 who had mild COVID-19 (a few samples of this study predate the infection). Cell type and time point are not known.

This clonotype was detected only a few times. The chain joins TRBV20-1 to TRBJ1-6; D ambiguous. Germline V gives CDR1 DFQATT, CDR2 SNEGSKA (reference sequence). The V gene lost 0 bases and the J gene lost 13 bases, with 16 bases spanning the gap. This CDR3 has 14 residues. CDR3: CSAREPTARSPLHF. The CDR3 coding sequence is TGCAGTGCTAGAGAGCCCACAGCCCGATCCCCCCTCCACTTT.

This clonotype was seen a handful of times. The rearrangement links TRBV14 to TRBJ1-1, with D hard to call. The V gene's germline CDR1 is SGHDN and CDR2 FVKESK. V lost 2 bases to trimming and J lost 0 bases, with 13 bases between them. The CDR3 spans 16 residues. For the CDR3, the DNA is TGTGCCAGCAGCCAACATCCCGCCTTGATGAACACTGAAGCTTTCTTT. Encoded protein: CASSQHPALMNTEAFF.

There are a few counts of this clonotype. V is TRBV5-6 and J is TRBJ2-5; 10 bases match TRBD1. The J segment lost 3 bases and the V segment lost 4 bases, leaving 3 bases of the junction unmatched. Germline V gene lookup returns CDR1 SGHDT and CDR2 YYEEEE. The length of the CDR3 is 14 residues. The CDR3 coding sequence is TGTGCCAGCAGCATAGGGACAGGGGAAGAGACCCAGTACTTC. Protein: CASSIGTGEETQYF.

The chain is built from TRBV7-2 and TRBJ1-1; D call uncertain. The CDR3 has 15 residues. With 5 bases removed from V and 1 base from J, the gap between germline ends came to 14 bases. Germline V lookup: CDR1 SGHTA, CDR2 FQGNSA. In DNA, the CDR3 is TGTGCCAGCAGCCGCGTAGGGTTTTGGAACACTGAAGCTTTCTTT. It translates to CASSRVGFWNTEAFF.

This clonotype was seen a handful of times. V is TRBV20-1 and J is TRBJ1-4; D may be TRBD1 (5 bases). Trimming pared 3 bases from V and 10 bases from J, leaving 18 bases between. Per the germline V gene, CDR1 is DFQATT and CDR2 is SNEGSKA (reference sequence). CDR3 length: 14 residues. CDR3 amino acids: CSASPRQGLGKLFF. CDR3 DNA sequence: TGCAGTGCTAGTCCGAGGCAGGGCCTGGGAAAACTGTTTTTT.

This chain links TRBV10-1 with TRBJ2-1; TRBD1 is a possible D gene (6 bases). Between the trimmed V and J ends, which lost 6 bases and 11 bases, there was a span of 14 bases. CDR3 length: 12 amino acids. The germline gives CDR1 WNHNN, CDR2 SYGVQD (reference sequence). DNA of the CDR3: TGCGCCAGCAGGGGACACGAGGGACAGCAGTTCTTC. Translating gives CASRGHEGQQFF.

V usage is TRBV5-1 and J usage is TRBJ2-1; no clear D. Looked up from germline, CDR1 is SGHRS and CDR2 is YFSETQ. The CDR3 consists of 13 residues. Trimming removed 0 bases at V and 7 bases at J, with 8 bases between. In DNA, the CDR3 is TGCGCCAGCAGCTTGGCCAGCTTTAATGAGCAGTTCTTC. Its protein is CASSLASFNEQFF.

This clonotype was detected only a few times. This chain links TRBV7-2 with TRBJ2-7, with D tentatively TRBD1 or TRBD2 (5 bases each). V lost 4 bases and J lost 3, with 10 bases in between. CDR1 and CDR2 from the germline V gene are SGHTA and FQGNSA. The CDR3 runs 13 residues. CDR3 nucleotides: TGTGCCAGCAGCTGGTCAGGGAGCTACGAGCAGTACGTC. As protein: CASSWSGSYEQYV.

This clonotype was picked up many times. A read error may account for a junction end that differs from germline. The V and J genes are TRBV6-5 and TRBJ2-1; perhaps TRBD1 as D (5 bases). There are 12 residues in the CDR3. Germline V lookup: CDR1 MNHEY, CDR2 SVGAGI. CDR3 bases: TGCGCCAGCAGCTCCCAGGGAAATGAGCAGTTCTTC. Protein product: CASSSQGNEQFF.

A few counts support this clonotype. The chain is built from TRBV15 and TRBJ2-7; 10 nucleotides match TRBD1. This CDR3 is 15 amino acids long. Per the germline V gene, CDR1 is LNHNV and CDR2 is YYDKDF (reference sequence). Trimming took 1 base from V and 6 from J; bases not matched to a gene: 6. The CDR3 loop reads CATSRAGTGDLEQYF. As DNA, the CDR3 is TGTGCCACCAGCAGAGCGGGGACAGGGGATCTCGAGCAGTACTTC. The full variable domain, completed using reference TRBV15 and TRBJ2-7, is DAMVIQNPRYQVTQFGKPVTLSCSQTLNHNVMYWYQQKSSQAPKLLFHYYDKDFNNEADTPDNFQSRRPNTSFCFLDIRSPGLGDTAMYLCATSRAGTGDLEQYFGPGTRLTVT.

This clonotype appeared many times. The V and J genes are TRBV12-3 or TRBV12-4 and TRBJ2-5; TRBD2 agrees at 8 bases. Trimming took 5 bases from V and 13 from J; bases not matched to a gene: 15. CDR3 length: 14 amino acids. CDR3 residues: CASSRRQELAVPYF. The CDR3 DNA follows: TGTGCCAGCAGTAGAAGACAGGAACTAGCGGTGCCGTACTTC.

This rearrangement joins TRBV4-2 to TRBJ2-5; 10 bases agree with TRBD1. The J segment lost 5 bases and the V segment lost 4 bases, leaving 4 bases of the junction unmatched. The CDR3 sequence is 14 residues long. The germline CDR1 and CDR2 sequences are LGHNA and YNFKEQ. The CDR3 DNA sequence: TGTGCCAGCAGCCGAGACAGGGGGCCGGAGACCCAGTACTTC. Amino acids: CASSRDRGPETQYF.

This clonotype was counted at least ten times. The chain employs TRBV27 and TRBJ2-7; 11 bases map to TRBD2. Trimming at V came to 8 bases and at J to 0 bases, leaving 9 bases not matched to a gene. Germline CDR1 MNHEY, CDR2 SMNVEV (reference sequence). The length of the CDR3 is 16 residues. CDR3 nucleotides: TGTGCCAGCGCATCCGGGCTAGCGGGGGGCTCCTACGAGCAGTACGTC. Protein: CASASGLAGGSYEQYV.

The chain is built from TRBV20-1 and TRBJ1-6; perhaps TRBD1 as D (6 bases). In germline, CDR1 is DFQATT, CDR2 SNEGSKA (reference sequence). The CDR3 extends over 16 amino acids. Trimming cost V 6 bases and J 6 bases, with 21 bases left between them. The CDR3 loop is CSAPVQGRTGNSPLHF. The CDR3 DNA follows: TGCAGTGCCCCCGTCCAGGGGAGAACTGGTAATTCACCCCTCCACTTT.

This clonotype was seen only a few times. The chain links TRBV11-2 to TRBJ2-5; no reliable D call. V was clipped by 2 bases and J by 5 bases, with 12 bases between them. The CDR3 consists of 14 residues. Germline V CDR1 and CDR2: SGHAT, FQNNGV. The CDR3, as DNA: TGTGCCAGCAGCTTAAGTACGGGCTTGGAGACCCAGTACTTC. This translates into CASSLSTGLETQYF.

This clonotype turned up a few times. The chain carries TRBV4-3 and TRBJ1-4; unclear D gene. The V gene's germline CDR1 is LGHNA and CDR2 YSLEER. The CDR3 has 16 amino acids. V lost 0 bases and J lost 7, with 15 bases in between. Here the CDR3 DNA reads TGCGCCAGCAGCCAAGATCTAGGTGGAGGAGGTGAAAAACTGTTTTTT. Translation gives CASSQDLGGGGEKLFF.

The chain joins TRBV9 to TRBJ2-1, with 8 positions matching TRBD1. The ends lost 7 bases at V and 4 bases at J; junction bases unmatched: 10. This CDR3 is built from 15 residues. Per germline, CDR1 SGDLS and CDR2 YYNGEE. Written as DNA, the CDR3 is TGTGCCAGCTCCGAACAGGGGGGATATTACAATGAGCAGTTCTTC. This encodes CASSEQGGYYNEQFF.

This sequence joins TRBV28 and TRBJ1-1; D remains ambiguous. The CDR3 extends over 14 amino acids. Germline CDR1 reads MDHEN; CDR2 reads SYDVKM. V lost 6 bases and J lost 0, with 11 bases in between. CDR3 in amino acids: CASRNDRMNTEAFF. The CDR3 DNA is TGTGCCAGCAGAAACGACCGAATGAACACTGAAGCTTTCTTT.

V gene TRBV5-1 combines with J gene TRBJ1-1, with 8 nucleotides matching TRBD1. CDR3 length: 13 amino acids. Trimming at V came to 5 bases and at J to 3 bases, leaving 3 bases not matched to a gene. Germline CDR1 SGHRS, CDR2 YFSETQ. CDR3 sequence (DNA): TGCGCCAGCAGGTTGACAGGGGACACTGAAGCTTTCTTT. It encodes CASRLTGDTEAFF.

The chain carries TRBV11-2 and TRBJ2-3; 9 bases map to TRBD2. Looked up from germline, CDR1 is SGHAT and CDR2 is FQNNGV. Losses at the gene ends were 5 bases for V and 6 bases for J; bases not matched to a gene: 12. The CDR3 loop spans 16 amino acids. The CDR3 nucleotides are TGTGCCAGCAGCCAAATTCAGACTAGCGGCCTGGATACGCAGTATTTT. It translates to CASSQIQTSGLDTQYF. The full variable domain, in which reference TRBV11-2 and TRBJ2-3 provide the parts outside the CDR3, is EAGVAQSPRYKIIEKRQSVAFWCNPISGHATLYWYQQILGQGPKLLIQFQNNGVVDDSQLPKDRFSAERLKGVDSTLKIQPAKLEDSAVYLCASSQIQTSGLDTQYFGPGTRLTVL.

The table lists this clonotype with a few counts. The chain recombines TRBV2 with TRBJ1-6; D possibly corresponds to TRBD1 (6 bases). V gave up 10 bases and J gave up 3 bases, with 16 bases separating them. CDR1 SNHLY and CDR2 FYNNEI come from the germline V gene. CDR3 size: 15 residues. CDR3 region: CATIPGAIYNSPLHF. The CDR3 nucleotides are TGTGCCACCATCCCGGGGGCAATCTATAATTCACCCCTCCACTTT.

This clonotype was seen only a few times. The V and J genes are TRBV7-6 and TRBJ2-1; 11 positions agree with TRBD2. V shed 2 bases, J shed 8 bases, and the junction held 8 bases outside the gene matches. There are 16 residues in the CDR3. Germline values: CDR1 SGHVS, CDR2 FNYEAQ. CDR3 loop: CASSLSISGGAHEQFF. The CDR3 nucleotides are TGTGCCAGCAGCTTATCTATTAGCGGGGGGGCCCATGAGCAGTTCTTC. Full variable domain (missing parts from reference TRBV7-6 and TRBJ2-1): GAGVSQSPRYKVTKRGQDVALRCDPISGHVSLYWYRQALGQGPEFLTYFNYEAQQDKSGLPNDRFSAERPEGSISTLTIQRTEQRDSAMYRCASSLSISGGAHEQFFGPGTRLTVL.

The sample holds a few counts of this clonotype. This chain links TRBV5-1 with TRBJ2-2; D not certain. CDR1 and CDR2 (germline): SGHRS, YFSETQ. The CDR3 contains 13 residues. Trimming pared 4 bases from V and 2 bases from J, leaving 6 bases between. CDR3 loop: CASSQDNTGELFF. CDR3 in DNA: TGCGCCAGCAGCCAGGACAACACCGGGGAGCTGTTTTTT.

This clonotype has more than one count but fewer than ten. The gene calls are TRBV25-1 and TRBJ2-7; 8 bases fit TRBD1. The CDR3 loop spans 16 amino acids. Losses at the gene ends were 3 bases for V and 0 bases for J; bases not matched to a gene: 7. CDR1 and CDR2 from the germline V gene are MGHDK and SYGVNS. CDR3 coding DNA: TGTGCCAGCAGTGACCCGACAGGGGCTTTCTCCTACGAGCAGTACTTC. Its protein is CASSDPTGAFSYEQYF.

This clonotype was recorded a few times. V usage is TRBV11-2 and J usage is TRBJ1-2; weak D call: TRBD1 (5 bases). Germline-derived CDR1 and CDR2 are SGHAT and FQNNGV. This CDR3 region has 14 residues. The V and J ends lost 5 bases and 4 bases respectively, with 14 bases between them. The CDR3 DNA reads TGTGCCAGCAGCCAAAATCAGGGTTCCTATGGCTACACCTTC. This sequence encodes CASSQNQGSYGYTF.

This clonotype turned up a few times. The rearrangement uses TRBV7-2 and TRBJ1-1; the D gene is possibly TRBD1 (5 bases). CDR1 SGHTA and CDR2 FQGNSA come from the germline V gene. The CDR3 runs 13 residues. V was clipped by 5 bases and J by 11 bases, with 18 bases between them. The CDR3: CASSHPDTFRAFF. Written as DNA, the CDR3 is TGTGCCAGCAGCCACCCGGACACCTTCCGGGCTTTCTTT.

Only a few counts were recorded for this clonotype. V usage is TRBV5-1 and J usage is TRBJ2-1; 10 bases line up with TRBD2. The CDR3 loop spans 15 amino acids. The ends lost 4 bases at V and 9 bases at J; junction bases unmatched: 10. CDR1 is SGHRS and CDR2 is YFSETQ in the germline V gene. CDR3 bases: TGCGCCAGCAGCCGCACGGGTAGCGGGGGGATTGAGCAGTTCTTC. It is translated as CASSRTGSGGIEQFF.

This clonotype has only a few counts. The chain links TRBV6-1 to TRBJ1-3; the match to TRBD1 covers 8 bases. This CDR3 contains 14 residues. The V and J ends lost 9 bases and 0 bases, in that order; junction bases with no gene match: 4. Germline CDR1 is MNHNS and CDR2 is SASEGT. The CDR3 sequence: CARPGQASGNTIYF. Written as DNA, the CDR3 is TGTGCCAGGCCGGGACAGGCCTCTGGAAACACCATATATTTT.